The text below deals with one T cell receptor beta chain. This sample is part of a study of blood T cell repertoires in COVID-19. Looking at the study overall: Specimens from acute and convalescent COVID-19 originated in the United States, Italy and Spain.

Per the study methods: The authors estimated nucleated cell counts from reference gene primer amplification. Sequencing used immunoSEQ multiplex PCR; TCRdb keeps in-frame clones, though not all of them. V and J calls and clone size are copied from that table; D and trimming were computed from the DNA. Of about 21,000 clones detected, around 89% appear once; the ten largest clones hold under 20%. The V and J ends lost 2 bases and 7 bases respectively, with 11 bases between them. This CDR3 contains 14 residues. Per germline, CDR1 SNHLY and CDR2 FYNNEI. The rearrangement links TRBV2 to TRBJ1-4; D gene unclear. Sequenced: peripheral blood. The TCR originated in an older man with active COVID-19. The CDR3 coding sequence is TGTGCCAGCAGTGAAATTTCGGGGAGTGAAAAACTGTTTTTT. Translated, it gives CASSEISGSEKLFF.